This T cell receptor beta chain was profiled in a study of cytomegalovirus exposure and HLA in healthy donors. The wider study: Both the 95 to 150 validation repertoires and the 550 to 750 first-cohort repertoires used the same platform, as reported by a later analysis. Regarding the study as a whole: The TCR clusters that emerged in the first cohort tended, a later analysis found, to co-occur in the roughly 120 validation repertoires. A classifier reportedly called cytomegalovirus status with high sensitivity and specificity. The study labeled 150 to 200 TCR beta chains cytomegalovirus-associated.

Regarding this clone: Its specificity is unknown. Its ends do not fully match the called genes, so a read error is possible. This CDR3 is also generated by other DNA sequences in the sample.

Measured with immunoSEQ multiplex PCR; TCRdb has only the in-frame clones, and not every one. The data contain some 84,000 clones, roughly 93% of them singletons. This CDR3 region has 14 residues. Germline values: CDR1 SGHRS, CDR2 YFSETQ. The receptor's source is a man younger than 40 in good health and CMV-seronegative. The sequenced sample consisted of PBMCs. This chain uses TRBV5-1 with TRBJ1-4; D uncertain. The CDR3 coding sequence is TGTGCCAGCAGCCAAAGCCCGGTAAATGAAAAACTGTTTTTT. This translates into CASSQSPVNEKLFF.